This T cell receptor beta chain came from a study of blood T cells in healthy people across ages (dated by TCRdb to 2014 to 2015). Concerning the study at large: In model experiments, template switching captured about one uniquely barcoded TCR beta cDNA molecule for every two T cells. Using deep sequencing normalized with unique cDNA molecular identifiers, the study measured how TCR beta repertoire diversity changes with age. Four age groups were formed from the donors: young (average 16 years), middle-aged (around 37), aged (roughly 58) and long-lived (more than 75). To avoid experimental bias, donors of different ages were spread randomly across the sequencing lanes. For two donors (one aged 18 to 29 and one aged 80 or older), the study analyzed two additional independent replicas of 1 million unique cDNA reads from the same blood draw.

The donors were under 40 Caucasian individuals from Russia, aged roughly 6 to 100 years, who were systemically healthy. Ten milliliters of peripheral blood were drawn from each donor into EDTA-treated Vacutainer tubes. Ficoll-Paque density-gradient centrifugation was used to isolate PBMCs, with at least 7 million per sample. Total RNA, at least 6 micrograms per sample, was extracted from PBMCs with Trizol reagent. For every donor, flow cytometry on a PBMC aliquot measured the percentage of naive CD45RAhigh/CD27high T cells. This clonotype was recorded a few times. No antigen is known for it. Base qualities are missing; no much larger clone stands one base away. CDR1 and CDR2, per the germline V gene, are SGHNT and YENEEA. Compared with germline, V lacks 2 bases and J lacks 10 bases; bases without a gene match: 7. From the cysteine up to the phenylalanine, the CDR3 has a length of 14 residues. The entry retains the CDR3 DNA only, 42 bases that are in frame from base 1.

General study outcomes and caveats: Observed TCR beta diversity per million T cells fell roughly linearly with age, and a significant reduction was already apparent by age around 40. Observed TCR beta diversity correlated strongly with the percentage of naive T cells measured by flow cytometry. Total diversity estimates from one million sequenced T cells were considered lower bounds and underestimates. Compared with the aged group, more naive CD4+ T cells, fewer expanded clones and increased TCR diversity were shown by the long-lived group, suggesting age selection. Donor CMV infection status was unknown, potentially confounding age-related changes in expanded clonotypes. Bulk unsorted PBMC profiling prevented conclusive comparison of naive and antigen-experienced compartments.

The library was prepared using 5' RACE. Sequencing used an Illumina HiSeq 2500. The second PCR ran for about 7 to 11 cycles and used a J-beta primer mix along with a sample-barcoded 5' primer. Each TCR beta cDNA molecule received a unique molecular identifier from a template-switch 5' adaptor carrying 12 random nucleotides. Each sample yielded at least 2.5 million CDR3-containing paired-end reads. All of the RNA was converted into first-strand cDNA using the Mint cDNA synthesis kit, with a TRBC-specific oligonucleotide serving as the primer. Following uracil-DNA glycosylase treatment, a first 18-cycle PCR with universal primers M1SS and BC2_uni_R was performed on all cDNA. Concerning the study's data processing: Each sample was normalized by randomly selecting 1 million high-quality reads, each carrying a distinct molecular identifier. Instead of being binned into consensus sequences, reads that shared molecular identifiers were thrown out. MiTCR, set to a Q25 quality threshold and the strictest error-elimination algorithm, was used for CDR3 identification, clonotype clustering and error correction. A nonparametric unseen species model with Euler transformation was used to estimate a lower bound on total TCR beta diversity. TCRdb trimmed public reads at Q25 via fastp, called clones via MiXCR and kept in-frame beta chains. Rows are unified per CDR3 protein, each entry keeping the most common DNA and genes. These V and J calls originate from TCRdb's pipeline instead of the authors' own analysis. A total of around 500,000 distinct CDR3 sequences appear in this sample, around 48% of them only once. The top ten clonotypes cover around 23% of the sample.

The TCR sequence derives from a man at least 80 years old in good health. The rearrangement combines TRBV11-3 with TRBJ2-1; 8 central nucleotides agree with TRBD2. Sequenced material: blood. The nucleotide sequence reads TGTGCCAGCAGCTTAAACTTCCCTAGCGGGGAGCAGTTCTTC. Its protein product is CASSLNFPSGEQFF.